This is a list of T cell receptor beta chains from one sample in a study of OX40 agonist ivuxolimab in advanced cancers. Method: immunoSEQ multiplex PCR; TCRdb's copy keeps in-frame clones and lacks some. The data contain tens of thousands of clones, roughly nine tenths of them singletons. This material consisted of CD4+ or CD8+ T cells sorted from blood, taken in a trial of the OX40 agonist ivuxolimab. The receptors were sampled from an adult with an advanced solid tumor such as melanoma, head and neck, liver or kidney cancer. Each CDR3 is given with its conserved first and last residue. D genes are given only for firm matches. The listing skips clone size in some rows; elsewhere it reads once, few, many or a size class.

13 | . | TRBD1 | TRBJ1-2 | TRBV10-1 | CASSPDRSGGYTF | TGCGCCAGCAGCCCGGACAGGTCTGGAGGCTACACCTTC
14 | few | TRBD2 | TRBJ2-1 | TRBV9 | CASSVGVLAGPEFF | TGTGCCAGCAGCGTAGGAGTCCTAGCGGGACCGGAGTTCTTC
15 | . | TRBD2 | TRBJ2-3 | TRBV5-1 | CASSLEASGANTQYF | TGCGCCAGCAGCTTGGAGGCTAGCGGGGCGAATACGCAGTATTTT
16 | . | . | TRBJ2-3 | TRBV4-1 | CASSQVWGVTADTQYF | TGCGCCAGCAGCCAAGTTTGGGGGGTGACGGCAGATACGCAGTATTTT
13 | . | . | TRBJ1-1 | TRBV19 | CASLGQLNTEAFF | TGTGCCAGCCTAGGACAGCTGAACACTGAAGCTTTCTTT
14 | . | . | TRBJ2-7 | TRBV25-1 | CASSEAGIIYEQYF | TGTGCCAGCAGTGAGGCAGGGATAATCTACGAGCAGTACTTC
15 | once | TRBD2 | TRBJ2-3 | TRBV30 | CAWRSGSHSTDTQYF | TGTGCCTGGAGGAGCGGGAGCCACAGCACAGATACGCAGTATTTT
16 | many | . | TRBJ1-3 | TRBV5-1 | CASSSDIRSSGNTIYF | TGCGCCAGCAGCTCTGACATAAGGTCCTCTGGAAACACCATATATTTT
11 | . | . | TRBJ2-2 | TRBV30 | CAWIQGRELFF | TGTGCCTGGATCCAGGGCCGGGAGCTGTTTTTT
15 | once | TRBD2 | TRBJ2-1 | TRBV5-4 | CASGTSGDPYNEQFF | TGTGCCAGCGGGACTAGCGGGGACCCCTACAATGAGCAGTTCTTC
14 | . | . | TRBJ2-2 | TRBV5-1 | CASSPGHVEGELFF | TGCGCCAGCAGCCCCGGGCATGTTGAAGGGGAGCTGTTTTTT
16 | . | . | TRBJ1-2 | TRBV27 | CASSPWTASLNYGYTF | TGTGCCAGCAGTCCTTGGACAGCCTCTCTCAACTATGGCTACACCTTC
16 | . | TRBD1 | TRBJ2-5 | TRBV6-1 | CASSARTGTHAETQYF | TGTGCCAGCAGTGCCCGGACAGGGACTCATGCAGAGACCCAGTACTTC
11 | . | . | TRBJ2-7 | TRBV29-1 | CSVALAYEQYF | TGCAGCGTTGCTCTTGCCTACGAGCAGTACTTC
13 | few | . | TRBJ2-5 | TRBV9 | CASSVFNGETQYF | TGTGCCAGCAGCGTTTTCAACGGAGAGACCCAGTACTTC
17 | once | TRBD1 | TRBJ1-3 | TRBV28 | CASSLGGQGASGNTIYF | TGTGCCAGCAGTTTGGGGGGACAGGGGGCTTCTGGAAACACCATATATTTT
13 | . | . | TRBJ2-7 | TRBV10-2 | CASGRDKSYEQYF | TGCGCCAGTGGCCGGGACAAGTCCTACGAGCAGTACTTC
16 | . | . | TRBJ2-3 | TRBV28 | CASSWGGALSTDTQYF | TGTGCCAGCAGTTGGGGTGGGGCGTTAAGCACAGATACGCAGTATTTT
16 | . | . | TRBJ2-1 | TRBV28 | CASSPPRAGRYNEQFF | TGTGCCAGCAGTCCCCCCAGGGCGGGACGCTACAATGAGCAGTTCTTC
11 | . | . | TRBJ2-7 | TRBV10-3 | CAIRDKSEQYF | TGTGCCATCAGAGACAAGAGCGAGCAGTACTTC
15 | once | . | TRBJ1-2 | TRBV6-4 | CASSDVNSPKNGYTF | TGTGCCAGCAGTGACGTTAACAGCCCTAAGAATGGCTACACCTTC
14 | . | . | TRBJ2-4 | TRBV7-8 | CASSVGPRGNIQYF | TGTGCCAGCAGCGTTGGACCCCGGGGAAACATTCAGTACTTC